The 16 T cell receptor beta chains reported below all come from one sample, sequenced in a study of T-cell memory formation after mild COVID-19. Each CDR3 protein is one row after TCRdb ran MiXCR on the 5' RACE reads. Seen here are 130,000 to 150,000 distinct CDR3 sequences, roughly 19% observed once, and the top ten hold approximately 2.4%. Sequenced material: PBMCs or a T cell subset sorted from them (not recorded which). These TCRs come from an adult woman who had mild COVID-19 (a few samples of this study predate the infection). Cell type and time point are not known.

This clonotype was counted a few times. This chain connects TRBV5-1 to TRBJ2-1, with 9 bases aligning to TRBD1. With 0 bases clipped from V and 7 bases from J, the junction kept 8 bases outside the gene matches. This CDR3 comprises 16 residues. Germline V CDR1 and CDR2: SGHRS, YFSETQ. The CDR3 DNA follows: TGCGCCAGCAGCTTGGACCCAGGGACAGGGTTAAATGAGCAGTTCTTC. Translating gives CASSLDPGTGLNEQFF.

This clonotype was seen only a few times. The J gene is TRBJ2-1, the V gene TRBV5-1, with 9 nucleotides matching TRBD2. Germline values: CDR1 SGHRS, CDR2 YFSETQ. CDR3 length: 13 residues. Trimming cost V 6 bases and J 9 bases; bases outside gene matches: 7. The CDR3 loop is CASTPAGGAEQFF. As DNA, the CDR3 is TGCGCCAGCACCCCAGCGGGGGGTGCTGAGCAGTTCTTC.

The CDR3 sequence: CASSRTRQGDGYTF. In DNA, the CDR3 is TGTGCCAGCAGTAGAACCCGACAGGGGGATGGCTACACCTTC. This chain joins TRBV7-2 and TRBJ1-2; TRBD1 agrees at 9 bases. J lost 6 bases, V lost 6 bases, and 8 bases had no gene match. The CDR3 runs 14 residues. CDR1 and CDR2 (germline): SGHTA, FQGNSA.

The sample holds many counts of this clonotype. The chain employs TRBV29-1 and TRBJ2-1; possible D gene TRBD2, 6 bases. V lost 2 bases to trimming and J lost 5 bases, with 13 bases between them. This CDR3 region has 14 residues. From germline, CDR1 is SQVTM and CDR2 ANQGSEA. In DNA form, the CDR3 reads TGCAGCGTTGAACACCCAGGAGGGAACAATGAGCAGTTCTTC. It yields the protein CSVEHPGGNNEQFF.

With regard to this clonotype: Because it lacks the conserved phenylalanine or tryptophan at the end, this CDR3 is likely a read error. The chain uses TRBV5-1 and TRBJ2-2; no firm D call. Germline V gene lookup returns CDR1 SGHRS and CDR2 YFSETQ. CDR3 length: 13 residues. Trimming removed 3 bases at V and 1 base at J, with 4 bases between. This CDR3 is CASSSKNTGELFL. The CDR3 DNA reads as TGCGCCAGCAGCTCGAAGAACACCGGGGAGCTGTTTCTT.

The V and J genes are TRBV27 and TRBJ2-1; the D gene could be TRBD1 or TRBD2 (6 bases each). Germline V gene lookup returns CDR1 MNHEY and CDR2 SMNVEV (reference sequence). This CDR3 has 15 residues. V shed 3 bases and J shed 5 bases, with 14 bases lying between them. The CDR3 sequence is CASSLNGGTHNEQFF. The CDR3 DNA reads TGTGCCAGCAGTTTGAACGGGGGCACCCACAATGAGCAGTTCTTC.

The chain uses TRBV7-3 and TRBJ2-1; the match to TRBD2 covers 7 bases. This CDR3 is built from 16 residues. Germline V gene sequence: CDR1 SGHTA, CDR2 FQGTGA. Trimming removed 2 bases from V and 4 bases from J; junction bases left unmatched: 8. The CDR3 reads CASSLAFRGGYNEQFF. The CDR3 nucleotides are TGTGCCAGCAGCTTAGCGTTTCGGGGAGGGTACAATGAGCAGTTCTTC.

V is TRBV9 and J is TRBJ2-2; D is perhaps TRBD2 (6 bases). Trimming took off 4 bases at V and 3 bases at J, with 13 bases between the two ends. This CDR3 has 15 residues. CDR1 and CDR2 (germline): SGDLS, YYNGEE. The CDR3 is CASSPTSLHTGELFF. CDR3 DNA sequence: TGTGCCAGCAGCCCCACTAGCTTACACACCGGGGAGCTGTTTTTT.

This clonotype has at least ten counts. The gene calls are TRBV20-1 and TRBJ2-7; 13 bases line up with TRBD2. The CDR3 covers 13 residues. The ends lost 3 bases at V and 5 bases at J; junction bases unmatched: 1. Germline CDR1 and CDR2: DFQATT and SNEGSKA (reference sequence). Written as DNA, the CDR3 is TGCAGTGCTAGCGGACTAGCGGGAGACGAGCAGTACTTC. This translates into CSASGLAGDEQYF.

This clonotype was seen more than once but under ten times. This chain's CDR3 is CATSRGAGNQPQHF. As DNA, the CDR3 is TGTGCCACCAGCAGAGGAGCAGGCAATCAGCCCCAGCATTTT. The chain carries TRBV15 and TRBJ1-5; D call uncertain. Between the trimmed V and J ends, which lost 1 base and 2 bases, there was a span of 6 bases. Germline V gene lookup returns CDR1 LNHNV and CDR2 YYDKDF (reference sequence). The CDR3 loop spans 14 amino acids.

A few counts support this clonotype. The J gene is TRBJ2-1, the V gene TRBV5-1; 11 nucleotides align to TRBD2. The CDR3 is made up of 16 amino acids. J lost 6 bases, V lost 4 bases, and 9 bases had no gene match. Germline assignment: CDR1 SGHRS and CDR2 YFSETQ. As DNA, the CDR3 is TGCGCCAGCAGCCCCCCCGGGACTAGCGGCGCCAATGAGCAGTTCTTC. Translated: CASSPPGTSGANEQFF.

The chain joins TRBV18 to TRBJ1-1, with TRBD1 identical over 10 bases. This CDR3 spans 17 amino acids. With V trimmed by 1 base and J by 0 bases, 5 bases remained unmatched. The V gene's germline CDR1 is KGHSH and CDR2 LQKENI. The CDR3, as DNA: TGTGCCAGCTCACCACGGGACAGGGGTTCCCTGAACACTGAAGCTTTCTTT. Translating it yields CASSPRDRGSLNTEAFF. Full variable domain (remainder filled in from reference TRBV18 and TRBJ1-1): NAGVMQNPRHLVRRRGQEARLRCSPMKGHSHVYWYRQLPEEGLKFMVYLQKENIIDESGMPKERFSAEFPKEGPSILRIQQVVRGDSAAYFCASSPRDRGSLNTEAFFGQGTRLTVV.

This clonotype was seen a handful of times. This chain joins TRBV20-1 and TRBJ2-1; 9 bases are a match to TRBD2. CDR3 length: 13 residues. Per germline, CDR1 DFQATT and CDR2 SNEGSKA (reference sequence). V shed 5 bases, J shed 2 bases, and the junction held 1 base outside the gene matches. The CDR3 nucleotides read TGCAGTGCTCCTAGCGGGGCCTACAATGAGCAGTTCTTC. This sequence encodes CSAPSGAYNEQFF.

This clonotype was counted once. At one end, the junction sequence differs from germline, possibly due to a read error. This chain joins TRBV5-1 and TRBJ1-1; D might be TRBD1 (5 bases). The CDR3 contains 14 residues. CDR1 and CDR2 (germline): SGHRS, YFSETQ. CDR3 DNA sequence: TGCGCCAGCAGCTTGGAGATGGGGGTCACTGAAGCTTTATTT. This sequence encodes CASSLEMGVTEALF.

The chain is built from TRBV6-2 or TRBV6-3 and TRBJ2-3, with D unresolved. Per germline, CDR1 MNHEY and CDR2 SVGEGT. Trimming cost V 3 bases and J 3 bases, with 10 bases left between them. The CDR3 sequence is 14 residues long. CDR3 region: CASSYLARTDTQYF. CDR3 in DNA: TGTGCCAGCAGTTATTTGGCCCGGACAGATACGCAGTATTTT.

The CDR3 region has the DNA TGTGCCAGCAGAACGAAAGGGGCGCATAAACTGTTTTTT. Translated, it gives CASRTKGAHKLFF. This chain connects TRBV12-3 or TRBV12-4 to TRBJ1-4, with D tentatively TRBD1 (5 bases). The CDR3 runs to 13 residues. Trimming cost V 6 bases and J 11 bases, with 16 bases left between them.